This T cell receptor beta chain was found in a study of shared clonotypes between healthy human individuals. Over several immunoSEQ plates, each subset's genomic DNA was distributed in even portions. Repertoires were generated with immunoSEQ multiplex PCR, while TCRdb's copy carries only in-frame clones and drops some. The sample yields about 2.4 million clones, 80% to 95% seen once. The CDR3 sequence is 13 residues long. The V end was cut by 5 bases, the J end by 6 bases, with 14 bases between. Germline CDR1 is SNHLY and CDR2 is FYNNEI. Specimen: naive CD4+ T cells from PBMCs. Subset here: CD45RA+ positively selected. The chain is built from TRBV2 and TRBJ2-7; TRBD1 might be the D (6 bases). The source of this sequence is a man aged 18 to 35 in good health. Some clones in this sample may be carry-over from other donors' samples. The CDR3 DNA is TGTGCCAGCAGTTACCAGGGGCCCCCCGAGCAGTACTTC. It specifies CASSYQGPPEQYF.